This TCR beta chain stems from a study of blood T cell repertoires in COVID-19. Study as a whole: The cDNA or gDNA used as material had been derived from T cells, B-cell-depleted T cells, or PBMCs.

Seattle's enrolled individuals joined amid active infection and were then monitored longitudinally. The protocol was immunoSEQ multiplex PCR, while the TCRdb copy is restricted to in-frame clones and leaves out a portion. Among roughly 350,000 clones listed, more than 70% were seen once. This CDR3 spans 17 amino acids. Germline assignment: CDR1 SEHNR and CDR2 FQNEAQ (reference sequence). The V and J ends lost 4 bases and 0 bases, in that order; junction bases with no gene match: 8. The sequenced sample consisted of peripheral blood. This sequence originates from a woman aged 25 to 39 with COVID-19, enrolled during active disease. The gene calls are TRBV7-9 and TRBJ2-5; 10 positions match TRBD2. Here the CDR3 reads CASSSLAGEKNQETQYF. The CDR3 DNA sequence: TGTGCCAGCAGCTCGCTAGCGGGAGAGAAGAACCAAGAGACCCAGTACTTC. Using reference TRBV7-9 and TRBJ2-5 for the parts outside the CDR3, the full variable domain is DTGVSQNPRHKITKRGQNVTFRCDPISEHNRLYWYRQTLGQGPEFLTYFQNEAQLEKSRLLSDRFSAERPKGSFSTLEIQRTEQGDSAMYLCASSSLAGEKNQETQYFGPGTRLLVL.